This TCR beta chain derives from a study of breast tumors, draining lymph nodes, adjacent tissues. Overall study results and limits: The lymph node origin of tumor T cells was framed as consistent with a hypothesis, not demonstrated. Findings are consistent with lymph node origin and intratumoral expansion of most tumor T cells. Compared with basal-like, luminal-like tumors shared significantly more repertoire with nontumor tissue. Tumors had less TCR diversity than lymph nodes, more than nontumor tissue.

TCRdb re-derived calls from the multiplex PCR reads in MiXCR, one entry per CDR3 protein. The sample lists some 66,000 distinct CDR3 sequences; around 52% were seen once. This CDR3 is built from 13 residues. V was cut by 11 bases and J by 0 bases, with 11 bases left in between. CDR1 is LNHNV and CDR2 is YYDKDF in the germline V gene (reference sequence). In the case of this clonotype: Its antigen is not known.

The sequence was obtained from a female donor with breast cancer. Some clones in this sample may be carry-over from other donors' samples. The chain joins TRBV15 to TRBJ1-5; perhaps TRBD1 as D (5 bases). The sequenced material came from breast tumor tissue. CDR3 amino acids: CAPQGSSNQPQHF. Written as DNA, the CDR3 is TGTGCCCCTCAGGGTTCTAGCAATCAGCCCCAGCATTTT.